Listed below are T cell receptor beta chains from one sample, sequenced in a study of T cell responses to AZD1222 COVID-19 vaccine. Method: immunoSEQ multiplex PCR; TCRdb's copy keeps in-frame clones and lacks some. Of 80,000 to 95,000 clones in the sample, roughly nine tenths are singletons; the top ten hold approximately 5.5%. The input for sequencing was peripheral blood, taken on day 0 of AZD1222 vaccination. The receptors come from an adult in good health. Both conserved end residues are part of each CDR3. D genes are given only for firm matches. Size is omitted from some rows. Given values are once, few, many or a class for expanded clones.

V gene: TRBV27
J gene: TRBJ2-2
D gene: TRBD2
clone size: once
CDR3 DNA: TGTGCCAGCGCTCCACAAGCGGGAGTGGGGACCGGGGAGCTGTTTTTT
CDR3 protein: CASAPQAGVGTGELFF

V gene: TRBV30
J gene: TRBJ2-7
D gene: NA
clone size: NA
CDR3 DNA: TGTGCCTGGAATAGCCAGGGGAGAGACGAGCAGTACTTC
CDR3 protein: CAWNSQGRDEQYF

V gene: TRBV7-2
J gene: TRBJ2-3
D gene: NA
clone size: NA
CDR3 DNA: TGTGCCAGTCGGGGCGCGGGTACAGATACGCAGTATTTT
CDR3 protein: CASRGAGTDTQYF

V gene: TRBV6-1
J gene: TRBJ1-5
D gene: NA
clone size: NA
CDR3 DNA: TGTGCCAGCAGTAGACAGGGCAATCAGCCCCAGCATTTT
CDR3 protein: CASSRQGNQPQHF

V gene: TRBV27
J gene: TRBJ1-1
D gene: TRBD1
clone size: NA
CDR3 DNA: TGTGCCAGCAGTTCACAGGGGGCAAGGGGGAACACTGAAGCTTTCTTT
CDR3 protein: CASSSQGARGNTEAFF

V gene: TRBV9
J gene: TRBJ1-2
D gene: TRBD1
clone size: NA
CDR3 DNA: TGTGCCAGCAGCAGGGACAGGGGGCCCTCTGGAAGGGGCTACACCTTC
CDR3 protein: CASSRDRGPSGRGYTF

V gene: TRBV7-2
J gene: TRBJ2-5
D gene: TRBD2
clone size: NA
CDR3 DNA: TGTGCCAGCAGCTTAGGACTAGCCACGGAGACCCAGTACTTC
CDR3 protein: CASSLGLATETQYF

V gene: TRBV10-3
J gene: TRBJ2-1
D gene: TRBD2
clone size: NA
CDR3 DNA: TGTGCCACTAGCGGAGGCTCCTACAATGAGCAGTTCTTC
CDR3 protein: CATSGGSYNEQFF

V gene: TRBV6-5
J gene: TRBJ1-4
D gene: TRBD1
clone size: NA
CDR3 DNA: TGTGCCAGCAGTACGGGACAGCCGAATGAAAAACTGTTTTTT
CDR3 protein: CASSTGQPNEKLFF

V gene: TRBV5-1
J gene: TRBJ2-5
D gene: TRBD1
clone size: NA
CDR3 DNA: TGCGCCAGCACGATCTCCCCAGTACGGGACAGCCAAGAGACCCAGTACTTC
CDR3 protein: CASTISPVRDSQETQYF

V gene: TRBV7-2
J gene: TRBJ1-1
D gene: TRBD1
clone size: NA
CDR3 DNA: TGTGCCAGCAGCGTACAGGGGGCTACCACTGAAGCTTTCTTT
CDR3 protein: CASSVQGATTEAFF

V gene: TRBV12-3/TRBV12-4
J gene: TRBJ2-5
D gene: TRBD2
clone size: NA
CDR3 DNA: TGTGCCAGCAGTACGGGGGGGCGAGAGACCCAGTACTTC
CDR3 protein: CASSTGGRETQYF

V gene: TRBV18
J gene: TRBJ2-1
D gene: NA
clone size: NA
CDR3 DNA: TGTGCCAGCTCACCCCCTGAAGGAGGGCCCTACAATGAGCAGTTCTTC
CDR3 protein: CASSPPEGGPYNEQFF